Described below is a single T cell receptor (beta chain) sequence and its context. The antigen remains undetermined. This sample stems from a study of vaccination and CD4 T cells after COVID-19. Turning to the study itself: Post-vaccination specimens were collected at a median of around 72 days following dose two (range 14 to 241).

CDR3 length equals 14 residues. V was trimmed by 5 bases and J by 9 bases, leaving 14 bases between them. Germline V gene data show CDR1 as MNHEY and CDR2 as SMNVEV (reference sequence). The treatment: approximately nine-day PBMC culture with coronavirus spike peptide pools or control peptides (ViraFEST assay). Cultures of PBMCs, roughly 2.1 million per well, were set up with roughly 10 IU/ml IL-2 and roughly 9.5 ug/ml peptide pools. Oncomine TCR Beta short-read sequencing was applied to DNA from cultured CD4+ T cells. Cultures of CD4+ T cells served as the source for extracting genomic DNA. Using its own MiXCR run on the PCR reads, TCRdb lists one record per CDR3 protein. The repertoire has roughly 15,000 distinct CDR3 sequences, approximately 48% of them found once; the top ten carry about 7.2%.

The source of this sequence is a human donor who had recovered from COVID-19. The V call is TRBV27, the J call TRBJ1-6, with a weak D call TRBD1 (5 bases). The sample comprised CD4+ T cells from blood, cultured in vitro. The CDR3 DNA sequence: TGTGCCAGCAGTCGTGGGGGACTAGTTTCACCCCTCCACTTT. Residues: CASSRGGLVSPLHF.